Listed below are T cell receptor beta chains from one sample, sequenced in a study of shared clonotypes between healthy human individuals. Sequencing was performed with immunoSEQ multiplex PCR; in TCRdb, only in-frame clones are kept and a portion is missing. The sample includes 600,000 or so clones, around 95% of them seen just once. The sequenced material came from naive CD8+ T cells sorted from blood. Receptors were obtained from a woman aged 25 to 39 in good health. Each CDR3 is given with its conserved first and last residue. The order of the fields is V gene, J gene, CDR3 length, clone size, D gene, CDR3 protein, CDR3 DNA. D genes are given only for firm matches. Part of the rows lack a size; the others show once, few, many or a class for expanded clones.

TRBV9	TRBJ2-3	15	.	.	CASSNPGSSTDTQYF	TGTGCCAGCAGCAATCCAGGGTCTAGCACAGATACGCAGTATTTT
TRBV30	TRBJ2-5	13	.	.	CAWTPGGEETQYF	TGTGCCTGGACCCCTGGAGGGGAAGAGACCCAGTACTTC
TRBV6-5	TRBJ1-5	14	.	.	CASRSDHSNQPQHF	TGTGCCAGCAGAAGTGATCATAGCAATCAGCCCCAGCATTTT
TRBV13	TRBJ2-7	14	.	.	CASSFWELSYEQYF	TGTGCCAGCAGCTTTTGGGAACTGTCCTACGAGCAGTACTTC
TRBV13	TRBJ2-1	15	.	.	CASSQGVGSYNEQFF	TGTGCCAGCAGCCAAGGTGTAGGGTCCTACAATGAGCAGTTCTTC
TRBV4-1	TRBJ2-7	13	.	.	CASSPRQDGEQYF	TGCGCCAGCAGCCCGAGACAGGACGGCGAGCAGTACTTC
TRBV9	TRBJ1-5	14	.	.	CASSASGSYQPQHF	TGTGCCAGCAGCGCCTCAGGGAGTTATCAGCCCCAGCATTTT
TRBV7-9	TRBJ2-1	13	.	TRBD1	CASSWDSSNEQFF	TGTGCCAGCAGCTGGGACAGTAGCAATGAGCAGTTCTTC
TRBV11-2	TRBJ2-1	13	.	TRBD2	CASSSSGYNEQFF	TGTGCCAGCAGCTCTAGCGGGTACAATGAGCAGTTCTTC
TRBV29-1	TRBJ2-1	14	once	.	CSASQTDTYNEQFF	TGCAGCGCCTCACAGACAGATACCTACAATGAGCAGTTCTTC
TRBV7-9	TRBJ2-3	15	once	TRBD2	CASSLLAGGSDTQYF	TGTGCCAGCAGCTTACTAGCGGGAGGTTCTGATACGCAGTATTTT
TRBV6-5	TRBJ2-7	14	.	.	CASSLDRTLYEQYF	TGTGCCAGCAGCCTCGACAGGACATTATACGAGCAGTACTTC
TRBV27	TRBJ2-2	13	.	.	CASSFGSPGELFF	TGTGCCAGCAGTTTCGGTAGCCCCGGGGAGCTGTTTTTT
TRBV6-5	TRBJ1-2	15	.	.	CASSPKRGGYYGYTF	TGTGCCAGCAGCCCAAAAAGGGGGGGCTACTATGGCTACACCTTC
TRBV5-4	TRBJ2-7	12	.	.	CASSLEGYEQYF	TGTGCCAGCAGCTTGGAAGGTTACGAGCAGTACTTC
TRBV4-1	TRBJ2-7	16	once	.	CASSQEGRQGTYEQYF	TGCGCCAGCAGCCAAGAAGGGAGACAAGGAACCTACGAGCAGTACTTC
TRBV28	TRBJ2-7	13	.	.	CASSFVTAYEQYF	TGTGCCAGCAGTTTTGTGACAGCATACGAGCAGTACTTC
TRBV5-1	TRBJ2-1	14	.	.	CASSFTWGSNEQFF	TGCGCCAGCAGCTTTACCTGGGGGTCCAATGAGCAGTTCTTC
TRBV29-1	TRBJ1-5	13	.	.	CSVAGIGNQPQHF	TGCAGCGTTGCCGGGATAGGCAATCAGCCCCAGCATTTT
TRBV6-1	TRBJ1-1	15	.	TRBD1	CASSSPGQGDTEAFF	TGTGCCAGCAGTTCACCGGGACAGGGTGATACTGAAGCTTTCTTT
TRBV5-1	TRBJ2-5	15	.	.	CASSLALGGPETQYF	TGCGCCAGCAGCTTGGCCTTGGGGGGGCCGGAGACCCAGTACTTC
TRBV30	TRBJ2-7	12	.	.	CAWSVRITEQYF	TGTGCCTGGAGTGTAAGAATTACCGAGCAGTACTTC
TRBV27	TRBJ2-6	17	.	.	CASAERGRNSGANVLTF	TGTGCCAGCGCGGAGAGGGGACGGAACTCTGGGGCCAACGTCCTGACTTTC
TRBV29-1	TRBJ2-7	13	.	.	CSVVGGQIYEQYF	TGCAGCGTTGTGGGGGGACAGATCTACGAGCAGTACTTC
TRBV5-6	TRBJ2-1	13	.	.	CASSLELANEQFF	TGTGCCAGCAGCTTGGAACTGGCCAATGAGCAGTTCTTC
TRBV6-1	TRBJ2-2	16	once	.	CASSDPASGNTGELFF	TGTGCCAGCAGTGACCCAGCGAGCGGGAACACCGGGGAGCTGTTTTTT
TRBV27	TRBJ2-1	14	.	.	CASSNSGRYNEQFF	TGTGCCAGCAGTAACTCGGGACGATACAATGAGCAGTTCTTC
TRBV5-5	TRBJ1-1	14	.	TRBD1	CASSPPTGGTEAFF	TGTGCCAGCAGCCCCCCGACAGGGGGCACTGAAGCTTTCTTT
TRBV27	TRBJ1-4	14	.	TRBD1	CASSLGQRGEKLFF	TGTGCCAGCAGCTTGGGACAGCGAGGTGAAAAACTGTTTTTT
TRBV29-1	TRBJ2-7	12	.	TRBD2	CSGRLAGDEQYF	TGCAGCGGGAGACTAGCGGGAGACGAGCAGTACTTC
TRBV13	TRBJ2-3	14	once	.	CASSPWDSTDTQYF	TGTGCCAGCAGCCCCTGGGACAGCACAGATACGCAGTATTTT
TRBV27	TRBJ1-4	17	.	.	CASSLFGGVAVGEKLFF	TGTGCCAGCAGTTTATTCGGGGGTGTGGCCGTTGGTGAAAAACTGTTTTTT
TRBV6-5	TRBJ2-7	12	.	.	CASRDVSYEQYF	TGTGCCAGCAGGGACGTCTCCTACGAGCAGTACTTC
TRBV7-6	TRBJ1-4	19	.	TRBD1	CASSSSGQGWVSTNEKLFF	TGTGCCAGCAGCTCATCGGGACAGGGCTGGGTGTCAACTAATGAAAAACTGTTTTTT
TRBV7-9	TRBJ2-3	15	.	TRBD2	CASSLAGGMSDTQYF	TGTGCCAGCAGCTTGGCGGGAGGGATGTCAGATACGCAGTATTTT
TRBV7-9	TRBJ2-7	13	.	.	CASNRLGGIEQYF	TGTGCCAGCAATCGACTAGGCGGTATCGAGCAGTACTTC
TRBV27	TRBJ2-7	16	.	.	CASSSYQGEDPYEQYF	TGTGCCAGCAGCTCCTACCAGGGGGAGGATCCTTACGAGCAGTACTTC
TRBV21-1	TRBJ2-7	16	.	.	CASSSITAVSSYEQYF	TGTGCCAGCAGCTCTATCACAGCGGTGAGCTCCTACGAGCAGTACTTC
TRBV27	TRBJ2-7	13	.	TRBD2	CASSLISGIEQYF	TGTGCCAGCAGTTTGATCAGCGGGATCGAGCAGTACTTC
TRBV6-6	TRBJ2-5	14	.	TRBD1	CASSYQTGLETQYF	TGTGCCAGCAGTTACCAGACAGGGTTGGAGACCCAGTACTTC
TRBV27	TRBJ1-5	14	.	TRBD1	CASSLRDRNQPQHF	TGTGCCAGCAGTTTGAGGGACAGAAATCAGCCCCAGCATTTT
TRBV27	TRBJ2-7	14	.	TRBD2	CASSPGLAAYEQYF	TGTGCCAGCAGTCCAGGACTAGCGGCCTACGAGCAGTACTTC
TRBV4-1	TRBJ2-2	16	.	TRBD2	CASSQDGGRGGGELFF	TGCGCCAGCAGCCAAGATGGCGGGAGGGGCGGCGGGGAGCTGTTTTTT
TRBV10-2	TRBJ1-2	11	.	TRBD1	CASRTGYGYTF	TGCGCCAGCCGGACAGGTTATGGCTACACCTTC
TRBV7-9	TRBJ2-5	13	once	TRBD2	CASSPWTSETQYF	TGTGCCAGCAGCCCGTGGACTAGCGAGACCCAGTACTTC
TRBV6-4	TRBJ2-1	13	.	.	CASSGTGLNEQFF	TGTGCCAGCAGCGGGACTGGGTTGAATGAGCAGTTCTTC
TRBV13	TRBJ1-1	14	.	.	CASSAQDGNTEAFF	TGTGCCAGCAGCGCCCAGGACGGGAACACTGAAGCTTTCTTT
TRBV9	TRBJ1-2	15	.	.	CASSDIREANYGYTF	TGTGCCAGCAGCGACATCAGGGAGGCTAACTATGGCTACACCTTC
TRBV30	TRBJ2-7	12	.	.	CAYDKGSYEQYF	TGTGCCTACGACAAAGGCTCCTACGAGCAGTACTTC
TRBV29-1	TRBJ1-6	13	.	.	CSVGTGNNSPLHF	TGCAGCGTTGGGACTGGGAATAATTCACCCCTCCACTTT
TRBV7-6	TRBJ2-3	19	.	.	CASSLASWSTTTSTDTQYF	TGTGCCAGCAGCTTAGCGTCCTGGTCGACTACCACTAGCACAGATACGCAGTATTTT
TRBV5-4	TRBJ1-1	14	.	TRBD1	CASSGRDSNTEAFF	TGTGCCAGCAGCGGCCGGGACAGCAACACTGAAGCTTTCTTT
TRBV2	TRBJ2-1	15	.	.	CASSSLISAYNEQFF	TGTGCCAGCAGCTCCCTAATATCCGCCTACAATGAGCAGTTCTTC